This T cell receptor (beta chain) was captured in a study of blood T cell repertoires in COVID-19. Study details: The analysed material was cDNA or gDNA that came from T cells, B-cell-depleted T cells, or PBMCs.

The CDR3 is 13 amino acids. Trimming at V came to 3 bases and at J to 2 bases, leaving 3 bases not matched to a gene. In germline, CDR1 is DFQATT, CDR2 SNEGSKA (reference sequence). Original data processing: Estimates of nucleated cell counts were drawn from the amplification of reference gene primers. Using immunoSEQ multiplex PCR, the repertoire was profiled, and TCRdb retains in-frame clones only, with some absent. V and J calls and clone size are given by that table; D and trimming were obtained from the DNA. Among about 70,000 clones listed, approximately 81% were seen once. Specimen: peripheral blood. This TCR derives from a woman of 80 years or more with active or convalescent COVID-19. The V call is TRBV20-1, the J call TRBJ1-1; TRBD1 agrees at 7 bases. The CDR3 loop reads CSASKGANTEAFF. The CDR3 coding sequence is TGCAGTGCTAGTAAGGGGGCAAACACTGAAGCTTTCTTT.